This entry is about one TCR beta chain. The antigen is not known. These data originate in a study of T cell responses to AZD1222 COVID-19 vaccine. Study observations and caveats: Sampling that yielded the repertoires occurred only after the peak T cell response.

J gave up 8 bases and V 3 bases, and 22 bases lay outside the gene matches. The CDR3 runs to 18 residues. Germline V gene data show CDR1 as SGHKS and CDR2 as YYEKEE (reference sequence). Assay: immunoSEQ multiplex PCR; the TCRdb copy retains only in-frame clones and omits some. The data hold some 99,000 clones, with around 85% observed a single time. Here the sequenced sample was peripheral blood, taken 28 days after the second AZD1222 dose. The receptor's source is an adult who received the AZD1222 COVID-19 vaccine. V usage is TRBV5-5 and J usage is TRBJ1-2, with 7 bases lining up with TRBD1. The CDR3 here is CASSWTDRQGLREGGYTF. The CDR3 DNA follows: TGTGCCAGCAGCTGGACCGATCGACAGGGTTTAAGGGAAGGGGGCTACACCTTC.